One and the same sample provided the 21 T cell receptor beta chains below, sequenced in a study of naive and memory T cell subsets. The beta constant-region primer was an equimolar mix of two oligonucleotides covering TRBC1 and TRBC2. Nested alpha and beta constant-region primers with the SP2 primer drove four PCR rounds on ligated cDNA. From the UMI-ligation and nested PCR reads, TCRdb called clonotypes with MiXCR, one entry per CDR3 protein. The sample contains over 110,000 distinct CDR3 sequences, approximately 18% of which appear only once. The study's findings and limits: Especially in CD8 cells, naive repertoires contained a few larger clonotypes, possibly CD45RA-re-expressing memory cells.

No antigen is known for these receptors. Sequencing was carried out using naive CD8+ T cells from blood. These receptors were taken from a human donor in good health.

The rearrangement uses TRBV7-6 and TRBJ2-5; D ambiguous. V lost 1 base and J 5 bases, leaving 11 bases between the germline ends. Germline loops: CDR1 SGHVS, CDR2 FNYEAQ. This CDR3 contains 14 residues. Written as DNA, the CDR3 is TGTGCCAGCAGCTTAGTGGGGTTGTCGGAGACCCAGTACTTC. Translating gives CASSLVGLSETQYF.

This clonotype showed up just a few times. The chain links TRBV28 to TRBJ2-1; 13 bases agree with TRBD2. The CDR3 consists of 16 residues. Germline-derived CDR1 and CDR2 are MDHEN and SYDVKM. Trimming took 2 bases from V and 4 from J; bases not matched to a gene: 2. CDR3 amino acids: CASSLAGLAGYNEQFF. The CDR3 bases are TGTGCCAGCAGTTTAGCGGGACTAGCGGGGTACAATGAGCAGTTCTTC. Complete variable domain (other parts from reference TRBV28 and TRBJ2-1): DVKVTQSSRYLVKRTGEKVFLECVQDMDHENMFWYRQDPGLGLRLIYFSYDVKMKEKGDIPEGYSVSREKKERFSLILESASTNQTSMYLCASSLAGLAGYNEQFFGPGTRLTVL.

This clonotype was found a few times. The rearrangement uses TRBV21-1 and TRBJ2-1; the table names TRBD1, a call not compared with the DNA. TRBV21-1 is flagged as a pseudogene. There are 17 residues in the CDR3. CDR3 amino acids: CASSSTWPYRGYGEQFF. The CDR3 nucleotides are TGTGCCAGCAGCTCAACTTGGCCTTATAGGGGATATGGTGAGCAGTTCTTC.

The chain has TRBV4-1 and TRBJ2-7; 12 bases are a match to TRBD1. After removal of 4 bases from V and 2 bases from J, the junction contained 15 bases not matched to a gene. The CDR3 has 19 residues. Germline V CDR1 and CDR2: MGHRA, YSYEKL. The CDR3 region has the DNA TGCGCCAGCAGCCCCTTGGCTGGGACAGGGGGCTCAAAGGCCTACGAGCAGTACTTC. The encoded protein is CASSPLAGTGGSKAYEQYF.

The chain employs TRBV5-1 and TRBJ2-1; D might be TRBD1 (6 bases). This CDR3 is 11 amino acids long. Germline V gene sequence: CDR1 SGHRS, CDR2 YFSETQ. V was cut by 5 bases and J by 10 bases, with 10 bases left in between. The CDR3 spells CASRGTGEQFF. CDR3 bases: TGCGCCAGCAGAGGCACAGGGGAGCAGTTCTTC.

This clonotype was counted between two and nine times. This chain connects TRBV10-2 to TRBJ2-1; D may be TRBD1 (5 bases). This CDR3 has 13 amino acids. Germline CDR1 and CDR2: WSHSY and SAAADI. Trimming left V 7 bases short and J 2 bases short, with 9 bases between. Written as DNA, the CDR3 is TGCGCCAGCACCACAGGCCCCTACAATGAGCAGTTCTTC. This gives the protein CASTTGPYNEQFF.

CDR3 sequence (DNA): TGCGCCAGCAGCCAAGATGGGGGAGGGAGCACCGGGGAGCTGTTTTTT. Amino acid sequence: CASSQDGGGSTGELFF. The genes are TRBV4-1 and TRBJ2-2; 7 nucleotides agree with TRBD2. V was clipped by 0 bases and J by 4 bases; unmatched bases: 5. The CDR3 is 16 residues long. CDR1 and CDR2 from the germline V gene are MGHRA and YSYEKL.

V is TRBV27 and J is TRBJ1-5; tentatively, D is TRBD1 (5 bases). Germline CDR1 is MNHEY and CDR2 is SMNVEV (reference sequence). Trimming pared 1 base from V and 1 base from J, leaving 8 bases between. CDR3 length: 15 residues. In DNA form, the CDR3 reads TGTGCCAGCAGTTTATTTGAGGGGAGCAATCAGCCCCAGCATTTT. It translates to CASSLFEGSNQPQHF.

The V gene is TRBV7-9, the J gene TRBJ1-6; D gene unclear. V dropped 0 bases and J dropped 8 bases, with 14 bases sitting between them. The CDR3 has 16 amino acids. CDR1 is SEHNR, CDR2 FQNEAQ, per germline (reference sequence). DNA for the CDR3: TGTGCCAGCAGCTTAGCGGCGGAGGTGGAGGATTCACCCCTCCACTTT. It is translated as CASSLAAEVEDSPLHF.

The rearrangement links TRBV5-6 to TRBJ1-5, with D possibly being TRBD1 (6 bases). V gave up 3 bases and J gave up 5 bases, with 18 bases separating them. Germline V lookup: CDR1 SGHDT, CDR2 YYEEEE. CDR3 size: 16 residues. CDR3 sequence (DNA): TGTGCCAGCAGCTGGGGTGGACCAGGGGACTATCAGCCCCAGCATTTT. This translates into CASSWGGPGDYQPQHF. The full variable domain, rest sourced from reference TRBV5-6 and TRBJ1-5, is DAGVTQSPTHLIKTRGQQVTLRCSPKSGHDTVSWYQQALGQGPQFIFQYYEEEERQRGNFPDRFSGHQFPNYSSELNVNALLLGDSALYLCASSWGGPGDYQPQHFGDGTRLSIL.

This clonotype was observed a few times. This sequence joins TRBV5-1 and TRBJ2-5; D possibly matches TRBD1 or TRBD2 (5 bases each). The CDR3 spans 14 residues. Looked up from germline, CDR1 is SGHRS and CDR2 is YFSETQ. V gave up 0 bases and J gave up 4 bases, with 10 bases separating them. In DNA form, the CDR3 reads TGCGCCAGCAGCTTGGGTCGGGGCATAGAGACCCAGTACTTC. It yields the protein CASSLGRGIETQYF.

This clonotype has only a few counts. This rearrangement joins TRBV27 to TRBJ2-7; TRBD1 matches 7 bases. The CDR3 length is 16 residues. Germline CDR1 MNHEY, CDR2 SMNVEV (reference sequence). The V segment lost 0 bases and the J segment 2 bases; nucleotides outside the gene matches: 7. The DNA for the CDR3 is TGTGCCAGCAGTTTATCCCCCCGGCAGGGGGCCTACGAGCAGTACTTC. It is translated as CASSLSPRQGAYEQYF.

The chain employs TRBV28 and TRBJ2-3, with TRBD1 matching 8 bases. Germline-derived CDR1 and CDR2 are MDHEN and SYDVKM. V gave up 5 bases and J gave up 2 bases; unmatched junction bases: 12. CDR3 length: 17 residues. CDR3 in DNA: TGTGCCAGCAGTCTCGCCACAGGGACAGGAAACACAGATACGCAGTATTTT. It is translated as CASSLATGTGNTDTQYF.

This clonotype occurred a few times. This chain uses TRBV20-1 with TRBJ2-7, with D perhaps matching TRBD2 (5 bases). The CDR3 has 12 amino acids. The germline CDR1 and CDR2 sequences are DFQATT and SNEGSKA (reference sequence). The CDR3, as DNA: TGCAGCGCCGAGGGAAGCTCCTACGAGCAGTACTTC. Protein sequence: CSAEGSSYEQYF.

The genes are TRBV7-6 and TRBJ2-2; tentatively, D is TRBD1 (5 bases). The CDR3 extends over 11 amino acids. Germline assignment: CDR1 SGHVS and CDR2 FNYEAQ. Trimming removed 3 bases from V and 11 bases from J, with 7 bases in between. The CDR3 region is CASSFGAELFF. DNA of the CDR3: TGTGCCAGCAGCTTTGGGGCTGAGCTGTTTTTT.

V and J are TRBV4-1 and TRBJ2-3; TRBD2 agrees at 10 bases. This CDR3 comprises 16 residues. The germline V gene has CDR1 MGHRA and CDR2 YSYEKL. V trimming: 1 base; J trimming: 2 bases; junction bases outside the gene matches: 3. CDR3 DNA sequence: TGCGCCAGCAGCCAAGTAGGACTAGCGGACACAGATACGCAGTATTTT. Translating gives CASSQVGLADTDTQYF.

This clonotype was counted a few times. The chain uses TRBV7-6 and TRBJ2-3, with no clear D. The V end lost 5 bases, the J end lost 3 bases, and 12 bases lay between the germline ends. CDR1 is SGHVS and CDR2 is FNYEAQ in the germline V gene. This CDR3 is built from 14 residues. This CDR3 reads CASSPGWGTDTQYF. CDR3 DNA: TGTGCCAGCAGCCCAGGATGGGGAACAGATACGCAGTATTTT.

This clonotype occurred a few times. The V and J genes are TRBV20-1 and TRBJ1-5, with D uncertain. Germline V gene lookup returns CDR1 DFQATT and CDR2 SNEGSKA (reference sequence). CDR3 length equals 16 residues. V lost 0 bases to trimming and J lost 2 bases, with 14 bases between them. The CDR3 sequence: CSARDETARRNQPQHF. The CDR3 nucleotides read TGCAGTGCTAGAGATGAAACAGCTAGACGCAATCAGCCCCAGCATTTT.

V is TRBV29-1 and J is TRBJ2-1; 7 bases fit TRBD1. CDR3 size: 13 residues. Trimming at V came to 5 bases and at J to 5 bases, leaving 6 bases not matched to a gene. Germline-derived CDR1 and CDR2 are SQVTM and ANQGSEA. The CDR3 here is CSVLGGYDNEQFF. The DNA for the CDR3 is TGCAGCGTTCTAGGGGGCTACGACAATGAGCAGTTCTTC.

V is TRBV27 and J is TRBJ1-2, with a tentative D call TRBD1 (6 bases). V lost 8 bases and J 4 bases, leaving 11 bases between the germline ends. CDR1 and CDR2 (germline): MNHEY, SMNVEV (reference sequence). This CDR3 region has 12 residues. CDR3 nucleotides: TGTGCCAGCGGAACAGGGCTCTATGGCTACACCTTC. Its protein is CASGTGLYGYTF.

The J gene is TRBJ2-7, the V gene TRBV7-2; 14 bases align to TRBD2. With 4 bases clipped from V and 7 bases from J, the junction kept 3 bases outside the gene matches. The germline CDR1 and CDR2 sequences are SGHTA and FQGNSA. This CDR3 spans 14 amino acids. The CDR3 is CASSSRLAGGEQYF. CDR3 nucleotide sequence: TGTGCCAGCAGCTCCAGACTAGCGGGAGGGGAGCAGTACTTC.